This T cell receptor (beta chain) was sequenced in a study of blood T cell repertoires in COVID-19. Across the whole study: Collection of acute and convalescent COVID-19 samples took place in the United States, Italy and Spain.

Here immunoSEQ multiplex PCR was the method, and the copy in TCRdb shows in-frame clones only, minus some. The sample consists of 150,000 to 200,000 clones, approximately 90% of them appearing once. There are 16 residues in the CDR3. Per the germline V gene, CDR1 is SGHAT and CDR2 is FQNNGV. Trimming at V came to 2 bases and at J to 7 bases, leaving 9 bases not matched to a gene. The TCR was taken from a woman aged 65 to 85 with COVID-19, enrolled during active disease. This chain uses TRBV11-2 with TRBJ2-2; the match to TRBD2 covers 8 bases. The source material was peripheral blood. This CDR3 is CASSLRGGGYGGELFF. CDR3 nucleotides: TGTGCCAGCAGCTTAAGGGGCGGGGGGTACGGCGGGGAGCTGTTTTTT.